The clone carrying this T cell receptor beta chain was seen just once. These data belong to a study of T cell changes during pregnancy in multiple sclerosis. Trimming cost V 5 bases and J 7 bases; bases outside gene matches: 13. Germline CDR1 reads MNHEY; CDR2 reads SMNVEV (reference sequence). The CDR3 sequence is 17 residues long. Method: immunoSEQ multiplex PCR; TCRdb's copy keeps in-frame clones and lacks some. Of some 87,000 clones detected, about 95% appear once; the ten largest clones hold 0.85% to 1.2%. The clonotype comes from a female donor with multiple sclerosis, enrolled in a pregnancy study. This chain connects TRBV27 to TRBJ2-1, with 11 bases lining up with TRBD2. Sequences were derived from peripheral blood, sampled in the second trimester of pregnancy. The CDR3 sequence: CASSPLRLAGGGNEQFF. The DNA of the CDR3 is TGTGCCAGCAGTCCCCTCAGGCTAGCGGGAGGAGGTAATGAGCAGTTCTTC.